This T cell receptor beta chain was obtained from a study of T cells of healthy individuals. TCRdb used MiXCR to reprocess the 5' RACE reads, holding one entry per CDR3 protein. This table has tens of thousands of distinct CDR3 sequences, roughly 14% appearing once. V dropped 7 bases and J dropped 6; count of bases not matched to a gene: 9. CDR3 length: 15 amino acids. The source is a human donor in good health. V and J are TRBV12-3 or TRBV12-4 and TRBJ1-2; 12 bases map to TRBD1. In DNA form, the CDR3 reads TGTGCCAGCATTAACCGGGACAGGGGGCCCAATGGCTACACCTTC. Amino acids: CASINRDRGPNGYTF.